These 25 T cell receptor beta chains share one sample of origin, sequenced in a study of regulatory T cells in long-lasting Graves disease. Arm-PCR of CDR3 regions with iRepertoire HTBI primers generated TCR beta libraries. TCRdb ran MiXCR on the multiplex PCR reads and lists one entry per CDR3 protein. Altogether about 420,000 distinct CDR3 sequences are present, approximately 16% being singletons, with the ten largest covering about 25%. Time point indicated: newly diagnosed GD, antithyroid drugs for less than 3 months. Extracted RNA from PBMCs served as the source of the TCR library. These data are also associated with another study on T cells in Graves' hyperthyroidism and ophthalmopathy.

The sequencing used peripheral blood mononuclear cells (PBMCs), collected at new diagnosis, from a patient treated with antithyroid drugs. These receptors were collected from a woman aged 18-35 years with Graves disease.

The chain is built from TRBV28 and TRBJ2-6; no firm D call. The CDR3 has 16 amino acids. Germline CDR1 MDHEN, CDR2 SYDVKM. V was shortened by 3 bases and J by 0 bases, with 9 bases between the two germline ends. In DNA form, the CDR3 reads TGTGCCAGCAGTTTTGGACCGCGCTCTGGGGCCAACGTCCTGACTTTC. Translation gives CASSFGPRSGANVLTF.

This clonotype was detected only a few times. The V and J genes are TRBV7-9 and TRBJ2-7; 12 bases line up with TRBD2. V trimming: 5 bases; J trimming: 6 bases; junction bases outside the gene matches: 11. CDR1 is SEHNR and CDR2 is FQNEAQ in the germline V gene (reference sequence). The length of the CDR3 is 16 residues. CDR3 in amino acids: CASSPQTSGSSREQYF. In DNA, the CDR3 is TGTGCCAGCAGCCCTCAGACTAGCGGGAGCTCTCGCGAGCAGTACTTC.

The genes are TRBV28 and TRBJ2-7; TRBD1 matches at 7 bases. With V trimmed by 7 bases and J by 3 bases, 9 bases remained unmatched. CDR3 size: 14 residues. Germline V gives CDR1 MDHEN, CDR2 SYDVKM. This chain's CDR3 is CASTQTGAVYEQYF. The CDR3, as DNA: TGTGCCAGCACCCAAACAGGGGCCGTCTACGAGCAGTACTTC.

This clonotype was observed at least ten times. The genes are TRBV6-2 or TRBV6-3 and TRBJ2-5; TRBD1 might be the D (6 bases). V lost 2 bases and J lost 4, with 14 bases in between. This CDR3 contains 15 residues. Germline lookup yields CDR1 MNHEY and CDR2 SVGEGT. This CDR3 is CASSYGTPNRETQYF. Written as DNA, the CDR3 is TGTGCCAGCAGTTACGGGACACCAAACAGAGAGACCCAGTACTTC.

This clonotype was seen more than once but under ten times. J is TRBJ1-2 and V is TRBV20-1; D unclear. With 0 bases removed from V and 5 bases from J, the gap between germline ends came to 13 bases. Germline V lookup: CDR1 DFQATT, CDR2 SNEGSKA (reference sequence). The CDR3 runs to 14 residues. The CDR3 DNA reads TGCAGTGCTAGAGAGGCAGGAAAAAGATATGGCTACACCTTC. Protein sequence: CSAREAGKRYGYTF.

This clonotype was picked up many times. CDR3 in amino acids: CASSLLSSLAGIGDTQYF. Written as DNA, the CDR3 is TGTGCCAGCAGCTTACTGTCCTCCCTAGCGGGTATAGGGGATACGCAGTATTTT. The J gene is TRBJ2-3, the V gene TRBV11-1; 8 nucleotides match TRBD2. The CDR3 sequence is 18 residues long. The junction had 16 bases not matched to a gene; V was cut back by 2 bases and J by 6 bases. CDR1 is SGHAT and CDR2 is FQDESV in the germline V gene (reference sequence). Using reference TRBV11-1 and TRBJ2-3 for the parts outside the CDR3, the full variable domain is EAEVAQSPRYKITEKSQAVAFWCDPISGHATLYWYRQILGQGPELLVQFQDESVVDDSQLPKDRFSAERLKGVDSTLKIQPAELGDSAMYLCASSLLSSLAGIGDTQYFGPGTRLTVL.

CDR3 nucleotide sequence: TGTGCCAGCAGCCCCTGGGGGACTAGTGAGACCCAGTACTTC. Encoded protein: CASSPWGTSETQYF. V gene TRBV12-3 or TRBV12-4 combines with J gene TRBJ2-5, with TRBD2 identical over 8 bases. The V segment lost 6 bases and the J segment 5 bases; nucleotides outside the gene matches: 8. There are 14 residues in the CDR3.

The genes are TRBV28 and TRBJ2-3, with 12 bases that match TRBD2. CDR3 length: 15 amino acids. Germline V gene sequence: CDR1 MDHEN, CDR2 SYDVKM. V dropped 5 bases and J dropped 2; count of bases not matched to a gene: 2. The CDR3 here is CASSGTSGLTDTQYF. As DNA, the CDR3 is TGTGCCAGCAGTGGGACTAGCGGGCTCACAGATACGCAGTATTTT.

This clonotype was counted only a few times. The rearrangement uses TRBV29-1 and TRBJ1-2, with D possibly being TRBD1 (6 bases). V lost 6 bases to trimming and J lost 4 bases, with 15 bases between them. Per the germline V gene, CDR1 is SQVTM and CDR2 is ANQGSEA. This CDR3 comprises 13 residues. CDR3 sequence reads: CSVLNRDFYGYTF. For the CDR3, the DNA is TGCAGCGTCCTCAACAGGGATTTCTATGGCTACACCTTC.

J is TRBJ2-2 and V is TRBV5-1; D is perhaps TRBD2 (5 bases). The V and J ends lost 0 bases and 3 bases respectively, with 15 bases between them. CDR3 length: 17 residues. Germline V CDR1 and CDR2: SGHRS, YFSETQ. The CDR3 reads CASSLALGRGDTGELFF. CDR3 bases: TGCGCCAGCAGCTTGGCCCTGGGGAGAGGAGACACCGGGGAGCTGTTTTTT. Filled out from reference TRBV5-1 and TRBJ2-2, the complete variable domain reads KAGVTQTPRYLIKTRGQQVTLSCSPISGHRSVSWYQQTPGQGLQFLFEYFSETQRNKGNFPGRFSGRQFSNSRSEMNVSTLELGDSALYLCASSLALGRGDTGELFFGEGSRLTVL.

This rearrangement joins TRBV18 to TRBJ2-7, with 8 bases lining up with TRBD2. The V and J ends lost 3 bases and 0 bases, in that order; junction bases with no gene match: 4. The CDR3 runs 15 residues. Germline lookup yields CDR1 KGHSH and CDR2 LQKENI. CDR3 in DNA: TGTGCCAGCTCACCTCAAAGCGGGAGCTCCTACGAGCAGTACTTC. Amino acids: CASSPQSGSSYEQYF. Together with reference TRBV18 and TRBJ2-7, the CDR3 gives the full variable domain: NAGVMQNPRHLVRRRGQEARLRCSPMKGHSHVYWYRQLPEEGLKFMVYLQKENIIDESGMPKERFSAEFPKEGPSILRIQQVVRGDSAAYFCASSPQSGSSYEQYFGPGTRLTVT.

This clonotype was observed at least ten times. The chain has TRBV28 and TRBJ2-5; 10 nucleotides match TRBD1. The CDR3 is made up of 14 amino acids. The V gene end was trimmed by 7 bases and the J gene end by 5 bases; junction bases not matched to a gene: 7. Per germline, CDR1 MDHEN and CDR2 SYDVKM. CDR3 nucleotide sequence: TGTGCCAGCATGGGAGACAGGGGGCGGGAGACCCAGTACTTC. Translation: CASMGDRGRETQYF.

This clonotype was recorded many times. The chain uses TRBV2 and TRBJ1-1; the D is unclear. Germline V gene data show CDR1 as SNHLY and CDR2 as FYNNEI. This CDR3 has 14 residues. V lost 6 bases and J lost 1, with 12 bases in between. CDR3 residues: CASSGTAPNTEAFF. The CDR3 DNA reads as TGTGCCAGCAGCGGAACAGCCCCGAACACTGAAGCTTTCTTT.

This CDR3 is CSVFGQEKPSYGYTF. DNA of the CDR3: TGCAGCGTTTTCGGACAGGAGAAGCCCAGTTATGGCTACACCTTC. The J gene is TRBJ1-2, the V gene TRBV29-1; 7 nucleotides match TRBD1. V trimming: 5 bases; J trimming: 5 bases; junction bases outside the gene matches: 14. CDR3 length: 15 amino acids. Germline CDR1 reads SQVTM; CDR2 reads ANQGSEA.

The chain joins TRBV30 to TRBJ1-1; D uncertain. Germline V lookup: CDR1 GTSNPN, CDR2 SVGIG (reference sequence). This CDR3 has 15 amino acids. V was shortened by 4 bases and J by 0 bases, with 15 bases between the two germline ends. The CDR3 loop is CAWKQGWTLNTEAFF. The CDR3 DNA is TGTGCCTGGAAACAAGGTTGGACCCTGAACACTGAAGCTTTCTTT.

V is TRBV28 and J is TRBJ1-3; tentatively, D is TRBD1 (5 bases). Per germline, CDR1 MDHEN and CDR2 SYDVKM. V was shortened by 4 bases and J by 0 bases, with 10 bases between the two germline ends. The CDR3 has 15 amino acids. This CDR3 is CASSSGVSSGNTIYF. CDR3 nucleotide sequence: TGTGCCAGCAGTTCGGGGGTCAGCTCTGGAAACACCATATATTTT.

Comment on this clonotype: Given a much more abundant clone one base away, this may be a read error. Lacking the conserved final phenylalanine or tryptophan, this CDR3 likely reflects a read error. This chain's CDR3 is CASSRISGLQDTQYS. CDR3 nucleotides: TGTGCCAGCAGCAGAATTAGCGGGCTACAAGATACGCAGTATTCT. The genes are TRBV6-1 and TRBJ2-3; 7 nucleotides match TRBD2. Germline V gives CDR1 MNHNS, CDR2 SASEGT. This CDR3 has 15 amino acids. The trim removed 6 bases at V and 5 bases at J, leaving 11 bases unmatched.

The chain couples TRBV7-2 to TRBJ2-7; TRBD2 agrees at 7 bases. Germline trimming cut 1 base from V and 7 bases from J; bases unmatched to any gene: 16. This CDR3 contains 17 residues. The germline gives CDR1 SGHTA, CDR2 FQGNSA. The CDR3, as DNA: TGTGCCAGCAGCTTAGATTGGAGGGAGGGCCTGAAGAATGAGCAGTACTTC. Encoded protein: CASSLDWREGLKNEQYF.

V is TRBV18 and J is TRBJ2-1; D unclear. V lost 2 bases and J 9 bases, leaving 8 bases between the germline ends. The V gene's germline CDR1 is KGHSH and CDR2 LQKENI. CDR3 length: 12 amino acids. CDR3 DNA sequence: TGTGCCAGCTCACCAAACTGGTCTGAGCAGTTCTTC. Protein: CASSPNWSEQFF.

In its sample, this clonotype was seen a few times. CDR3 protein: CASSDGGPGDTQYF. In DNA, the CDR3 is TGTGCCAGCAGTGACGGGGGGCCAGGAGATACGCAGTATTTT. The rearrangement links TRBV6-1 to TRBJ2-3; maybe TRBD2 (7 bases). Trimming pared 3 bases from V and 5 bases from J, leaving 12 bases between. Germline CDR1 is MNHNS and CDR2 is SASEGT. The CDR3 runs 14 residues.

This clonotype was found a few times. Written as DNA, the CDR3 is TGTGCCAGCTCACCTGACAGGGGGCCTTCACCCCTCCACTTT. Its translation is CASSPDRGPSPLHF. The V gene is TRBV18, the J gene TRBJ1-6; 10 bases line up with TRBD1. The CDR3 runs 14 residues. The V segment lost 3 bases and the J segment 9 bases; nucleotides outside the gene matches: 2. Germline lookup yields CDR1 KGHSH and CDR2 LQKENI.

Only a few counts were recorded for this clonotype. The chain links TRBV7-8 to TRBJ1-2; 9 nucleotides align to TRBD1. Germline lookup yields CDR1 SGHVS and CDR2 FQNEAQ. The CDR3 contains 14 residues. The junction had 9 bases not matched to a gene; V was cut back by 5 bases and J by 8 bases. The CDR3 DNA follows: TGTGCCAGCAGCCACCGGGACAGGGTGAAAGGCTACACCTTC. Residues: CASSHRDRVKGYTF.

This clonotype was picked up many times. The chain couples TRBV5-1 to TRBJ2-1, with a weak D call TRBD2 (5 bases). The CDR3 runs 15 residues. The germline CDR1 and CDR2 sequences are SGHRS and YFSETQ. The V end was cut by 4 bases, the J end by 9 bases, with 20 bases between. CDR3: CASSIKAASYREQFF. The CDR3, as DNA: TGCGCCAGCAGCATAAAAGCGGCCTCATATCGTGAGCAGTTCTTC.

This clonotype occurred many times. CDR3 in amino acids: CASSQDPDTNYEQYF. Here the CDR3 DNA reads TGCGCCAGCAGCCAAGATCCAGATACAAACTACGAGCAGTACTTC. This rearrangement joins TRBV4-3 to TRBJ2-7, with unresolved D. The CDR3 has 15 amino acids. Germline values: CDR1 LGHNA, CDR2 YSLEER. Trimming took off 0 bases at V and 3 bases at J, with 12 bases between the two ends.

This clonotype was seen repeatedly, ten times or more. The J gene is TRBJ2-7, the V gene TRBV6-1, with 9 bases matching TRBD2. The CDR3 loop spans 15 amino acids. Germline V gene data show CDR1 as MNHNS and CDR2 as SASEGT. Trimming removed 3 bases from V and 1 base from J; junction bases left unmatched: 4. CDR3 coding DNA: TGTGCCAGCAGTGAGCGGGGGGGAGCGTCCTACGAGCAGTACTTC. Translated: CASSERGGASYEQYF.